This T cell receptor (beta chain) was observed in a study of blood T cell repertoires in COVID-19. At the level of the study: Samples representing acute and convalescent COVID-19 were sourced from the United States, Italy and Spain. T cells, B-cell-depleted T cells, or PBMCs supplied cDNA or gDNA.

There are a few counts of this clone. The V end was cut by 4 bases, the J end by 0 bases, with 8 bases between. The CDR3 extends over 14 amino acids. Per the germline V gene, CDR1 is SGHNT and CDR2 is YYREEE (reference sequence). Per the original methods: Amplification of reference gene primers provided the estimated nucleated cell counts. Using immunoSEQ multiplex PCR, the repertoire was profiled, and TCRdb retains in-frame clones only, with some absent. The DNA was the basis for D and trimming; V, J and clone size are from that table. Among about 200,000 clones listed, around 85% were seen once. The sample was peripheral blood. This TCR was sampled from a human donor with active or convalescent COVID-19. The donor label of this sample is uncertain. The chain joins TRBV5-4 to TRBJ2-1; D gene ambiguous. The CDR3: CASSPPSSYNEQFF. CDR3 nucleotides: TGTGCCAGCAGCCCACCTAGCTCCTACAATGAGCAGTTCTTC. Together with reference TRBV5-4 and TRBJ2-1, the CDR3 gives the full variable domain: ETGVTQSPTHLIKTRGQQVTLRCSSQSGHNTVSWYQQALGQGPQFIFQYYREEENGRGNFPPRFSGLQFPNYSSELNVNALELDDSALYLCASSPPSSYNEQFFGPGTRLTVL.